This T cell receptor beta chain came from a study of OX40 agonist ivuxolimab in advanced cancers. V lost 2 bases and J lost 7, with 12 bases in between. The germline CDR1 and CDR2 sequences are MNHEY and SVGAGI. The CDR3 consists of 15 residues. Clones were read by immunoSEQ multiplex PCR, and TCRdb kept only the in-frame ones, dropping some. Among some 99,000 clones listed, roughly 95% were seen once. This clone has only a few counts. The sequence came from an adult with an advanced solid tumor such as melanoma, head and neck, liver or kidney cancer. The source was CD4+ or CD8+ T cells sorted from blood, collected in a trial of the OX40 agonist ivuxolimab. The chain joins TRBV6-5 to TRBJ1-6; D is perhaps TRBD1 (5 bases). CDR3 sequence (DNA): TGTGCCAGCAGTTACGGGGCTAGTAACAATTCACCCCTCCACTTT. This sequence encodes CASSYGASNNSPLHF.